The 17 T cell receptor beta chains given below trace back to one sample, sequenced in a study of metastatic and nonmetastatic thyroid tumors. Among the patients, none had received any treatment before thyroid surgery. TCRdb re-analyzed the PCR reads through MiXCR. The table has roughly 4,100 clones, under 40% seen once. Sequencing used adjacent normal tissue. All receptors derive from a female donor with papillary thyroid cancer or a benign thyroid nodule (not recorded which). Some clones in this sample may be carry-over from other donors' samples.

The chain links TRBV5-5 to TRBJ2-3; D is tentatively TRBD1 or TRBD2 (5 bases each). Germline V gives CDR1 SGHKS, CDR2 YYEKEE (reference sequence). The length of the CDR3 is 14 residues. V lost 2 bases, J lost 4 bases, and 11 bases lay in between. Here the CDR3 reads CASSFSGGADTQYF. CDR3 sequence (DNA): TGTGCCAGCAGCTTTAGTGGGGGTGCAGATACGCAGTATTTT.

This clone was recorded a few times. In nucleotides, the CDR3 is TGTGCCAGCACCGCCACAGGGCTTGATACGCAGTATTTT. This translates into CASTATGLDTQYF. This chain connects TRBV6-1 to TRBJ2-3; the D gene is possibly TRBD1 (6 bases). V was pared by 7 bases and J by 6 bases, with 14 bases between. Per the germline V gene, CDR1 is MNHNS and CDR2 is SASEGT. The CDR3 is 13 amino acids.

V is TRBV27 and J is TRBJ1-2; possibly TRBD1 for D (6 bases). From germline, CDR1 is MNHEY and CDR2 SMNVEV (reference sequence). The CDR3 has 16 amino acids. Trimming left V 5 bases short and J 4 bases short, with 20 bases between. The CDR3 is CASSPEGGRSAYGYTF. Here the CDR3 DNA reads TGTGCCAGCAGTCCCGAGGGGGGGCGCTCGGCCTATGGCTACACCTTC.

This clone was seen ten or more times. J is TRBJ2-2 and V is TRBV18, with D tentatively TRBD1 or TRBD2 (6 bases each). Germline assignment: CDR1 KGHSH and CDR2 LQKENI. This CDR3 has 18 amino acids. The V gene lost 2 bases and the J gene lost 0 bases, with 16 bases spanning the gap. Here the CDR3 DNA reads TGTGCCAGCTCACCAAAGAGAACGGGGGCCGCGAACACCGGGGAGCTGTTTTTT. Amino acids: CASSPKRTGAANTGELFF. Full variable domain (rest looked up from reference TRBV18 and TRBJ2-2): NAGVMQNPRHLVRRRGQEARLRCSPMKGHSHVYWYRQLPEEGLKFMVYLQKENIIDESGMPKERFSAEFPKEGPSILRIQQVVRGDSAAYFCASSPKRTGAANTGELFFGEGSRLTVL.

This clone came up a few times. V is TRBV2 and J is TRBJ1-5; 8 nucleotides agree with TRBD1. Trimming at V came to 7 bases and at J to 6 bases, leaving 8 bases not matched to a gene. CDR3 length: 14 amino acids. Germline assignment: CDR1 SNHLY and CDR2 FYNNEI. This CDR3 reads CASTNGQGGQPQHF. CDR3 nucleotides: TGTGCCAGCACTAACGGACAGGGAGGTCAGCCCCAGCATTTT. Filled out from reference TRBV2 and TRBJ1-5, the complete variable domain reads EPEVTQTPSHQVTQMGQEVILRCVPISNHLYFYWYRQILGQKVEFLVSFYNNEISEKSEIFDDQFSVERPDGSNFTLKIRSTKLEDSAMYFCASTNGQGGQPQHFGDGTRLSIL.

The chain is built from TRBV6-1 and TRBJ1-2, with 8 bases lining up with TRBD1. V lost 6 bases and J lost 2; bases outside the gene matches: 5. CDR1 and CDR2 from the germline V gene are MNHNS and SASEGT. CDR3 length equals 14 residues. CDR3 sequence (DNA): TGTGCCAGCAGACCGGGACAGGAAAACTATGGCTACACCTTC. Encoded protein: CASRPGQENYGYTF.

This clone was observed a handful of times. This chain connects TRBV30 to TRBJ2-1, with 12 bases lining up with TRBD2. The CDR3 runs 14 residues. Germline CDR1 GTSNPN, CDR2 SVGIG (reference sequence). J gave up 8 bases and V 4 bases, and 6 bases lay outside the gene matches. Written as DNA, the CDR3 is TGTGCCTGGAATCTCCTAGCGGGAGGGGATGAGCAGTTCTTC. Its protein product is CAWNLLAGGDEQFF.

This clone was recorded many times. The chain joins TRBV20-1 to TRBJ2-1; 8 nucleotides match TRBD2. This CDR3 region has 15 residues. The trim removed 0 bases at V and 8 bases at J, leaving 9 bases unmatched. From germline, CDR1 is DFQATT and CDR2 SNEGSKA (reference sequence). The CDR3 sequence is CSARDGTSGAHEQFF. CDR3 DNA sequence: TGCAGTGCTAGAGATGGAACTAGCGGAGCCCATGAGCAGTTCTTC.

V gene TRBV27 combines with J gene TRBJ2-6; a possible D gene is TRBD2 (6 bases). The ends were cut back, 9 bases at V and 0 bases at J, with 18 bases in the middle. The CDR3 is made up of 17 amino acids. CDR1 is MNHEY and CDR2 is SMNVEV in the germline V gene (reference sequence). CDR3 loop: CASSRGTGVSGANVLTF. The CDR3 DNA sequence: TGTGCCAGTTCCCGAGGGACGGGGGTCTCTGGGGCCAACGTCCTGACTTTC.

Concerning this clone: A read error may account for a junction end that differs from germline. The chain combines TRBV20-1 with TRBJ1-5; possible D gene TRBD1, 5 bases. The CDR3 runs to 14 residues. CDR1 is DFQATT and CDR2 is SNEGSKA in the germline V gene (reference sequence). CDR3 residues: CSSRPGPSSQPQHF. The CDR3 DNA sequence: TGCAGTTCTAGGCCGGGACCGTCCAGTCAGCCCCAGCATTTT.

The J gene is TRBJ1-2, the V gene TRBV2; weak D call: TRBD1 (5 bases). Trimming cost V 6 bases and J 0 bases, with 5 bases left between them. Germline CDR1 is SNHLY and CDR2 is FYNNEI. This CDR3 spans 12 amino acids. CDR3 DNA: TGTGCCAGCAGGACAGCTAACTATGGCTACACCTTC. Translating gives CASRTANYGYTF.

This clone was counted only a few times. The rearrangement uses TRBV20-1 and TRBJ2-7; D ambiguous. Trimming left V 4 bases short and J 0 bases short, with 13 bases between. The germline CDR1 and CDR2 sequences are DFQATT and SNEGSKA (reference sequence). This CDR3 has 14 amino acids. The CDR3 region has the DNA TGCAGTGCTAATAACTTCCGGAGCTCCTACGAGCAGTACTTC. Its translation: CSANNFRSSYEQYF.

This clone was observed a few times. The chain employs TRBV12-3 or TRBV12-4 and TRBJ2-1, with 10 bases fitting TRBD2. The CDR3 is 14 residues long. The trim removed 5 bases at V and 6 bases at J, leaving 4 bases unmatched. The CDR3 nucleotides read TGTGCCAGCAGTAAGCGGGGGGGCGTCAATGAGCAGTTCTTC. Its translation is CASSKRGGVNEQFF.

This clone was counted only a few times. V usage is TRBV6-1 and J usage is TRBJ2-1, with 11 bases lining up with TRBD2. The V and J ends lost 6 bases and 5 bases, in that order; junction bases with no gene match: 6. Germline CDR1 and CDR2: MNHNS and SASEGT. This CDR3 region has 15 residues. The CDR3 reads CASRRGLAGDNEQFF. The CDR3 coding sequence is TGTGCCAGCAGGAGAGGACTAGCGGGTGACAATGAGCAGTTCTTC.

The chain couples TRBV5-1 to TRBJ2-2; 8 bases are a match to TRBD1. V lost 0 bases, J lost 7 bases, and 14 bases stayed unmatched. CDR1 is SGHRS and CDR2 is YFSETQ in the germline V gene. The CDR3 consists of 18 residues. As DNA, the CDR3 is TGCGCCAGCAGCTTGGTCGCGACAGGGGCTTCTTTTGGCGGGGAGCTGTTTTTT. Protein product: CASSLVATGASFGGELFF.

This CDR3 reads CASNSEGDPGQCYNEQFF. CDR3 sequence (DNA): TGTGCCAGCAACTCGGAAGGAGACCCGGGACAGTGTTACAATGAGCAGTTCTTC. The chain employs TRBV5-2 and TRBJ2-1; the D call TRBD1 from the table was never checked on the DNA. TRBV5-2 is a recognized pseudogene. The CDR3 sequence is 18 residues long.

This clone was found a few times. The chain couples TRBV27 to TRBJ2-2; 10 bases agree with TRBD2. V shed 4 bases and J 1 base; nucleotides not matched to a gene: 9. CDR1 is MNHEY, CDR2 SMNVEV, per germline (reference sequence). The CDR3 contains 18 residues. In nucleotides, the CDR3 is TGTGCCAGCAGTTCCTGGACTAGCGGTCCCGTGAACACCGGGGAGCTGTTTTTT. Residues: CASSSWTSGPVNTGELFF.